The source of this TCR beta chain is a study of CDR3 diversity in severe acne. TCRdb itself ran the PCR reads through MiXCR, one entry per CDR3 protein. This table holds roughly 93,000 distinct CDR3 sequences, around 47% found once. The germline V and J ends were trimmed by 9 bases and 9 bases, with 27 bases remaining between them. Germline V gene lookup returns CDR1 SEHNR and CDR2 FQNEAQ (reference sequence). This CDR3 is built from 16 residues. Sequenced material: blood. J is TRBJ2-1 and V is TRBV7-9; TRBD2 might be the D (7 bases). This clonotype was sampled from a male donor with severe acne vulgaris. CDR3 sequence (DNA): TGTGCCAGTAACTCGACAGGTCCGGGGGGTACAGGTGAGCAGTTCTTC. Amino acids: CASNSTGPGGTGEQFF. The whole variable domain, remainder taken from reference TRBV7-9 and TRBJ2-1, is DTGVSQNPRHKITKRGQNVTFRCDPISEHNRLYWYRQTLGQGPEFLTYFQNEAQLEKSRLLSDRFSAERPKGSFSTLEIQRTEQGDSAMYLCASNSTGPGGTGEQFFGPGTRLTVL.